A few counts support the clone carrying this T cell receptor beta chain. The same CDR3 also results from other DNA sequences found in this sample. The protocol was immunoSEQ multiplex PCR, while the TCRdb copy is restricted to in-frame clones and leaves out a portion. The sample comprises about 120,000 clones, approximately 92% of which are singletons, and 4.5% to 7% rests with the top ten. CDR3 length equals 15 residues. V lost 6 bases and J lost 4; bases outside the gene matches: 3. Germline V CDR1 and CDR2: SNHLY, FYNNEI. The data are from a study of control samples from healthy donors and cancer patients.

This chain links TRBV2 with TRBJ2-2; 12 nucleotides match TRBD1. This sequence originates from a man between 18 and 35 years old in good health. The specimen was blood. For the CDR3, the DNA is TGTGCCAGCAGAGGGGGACAGGGGGCCACCGGGGAGCTGTTTTTT. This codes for CASRGGQGATGELFF.